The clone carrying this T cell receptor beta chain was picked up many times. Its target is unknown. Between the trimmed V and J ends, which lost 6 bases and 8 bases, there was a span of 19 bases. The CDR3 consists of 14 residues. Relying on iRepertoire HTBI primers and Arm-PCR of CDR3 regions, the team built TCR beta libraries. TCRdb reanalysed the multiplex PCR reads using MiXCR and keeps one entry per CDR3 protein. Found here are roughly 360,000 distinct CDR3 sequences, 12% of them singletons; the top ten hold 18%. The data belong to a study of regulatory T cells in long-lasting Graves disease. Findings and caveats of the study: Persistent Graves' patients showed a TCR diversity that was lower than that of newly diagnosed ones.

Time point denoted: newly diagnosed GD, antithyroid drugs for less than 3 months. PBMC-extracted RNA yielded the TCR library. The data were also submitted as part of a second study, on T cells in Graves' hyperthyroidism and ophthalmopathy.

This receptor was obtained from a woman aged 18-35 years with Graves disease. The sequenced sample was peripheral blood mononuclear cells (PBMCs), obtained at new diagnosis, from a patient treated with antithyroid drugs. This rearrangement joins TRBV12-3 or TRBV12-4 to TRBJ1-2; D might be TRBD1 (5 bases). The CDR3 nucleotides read TGTGCCAGCAGACCCGGGACGACGCTAGAAGGCTACACCTTC. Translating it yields CASRPGTTLEGYTF.